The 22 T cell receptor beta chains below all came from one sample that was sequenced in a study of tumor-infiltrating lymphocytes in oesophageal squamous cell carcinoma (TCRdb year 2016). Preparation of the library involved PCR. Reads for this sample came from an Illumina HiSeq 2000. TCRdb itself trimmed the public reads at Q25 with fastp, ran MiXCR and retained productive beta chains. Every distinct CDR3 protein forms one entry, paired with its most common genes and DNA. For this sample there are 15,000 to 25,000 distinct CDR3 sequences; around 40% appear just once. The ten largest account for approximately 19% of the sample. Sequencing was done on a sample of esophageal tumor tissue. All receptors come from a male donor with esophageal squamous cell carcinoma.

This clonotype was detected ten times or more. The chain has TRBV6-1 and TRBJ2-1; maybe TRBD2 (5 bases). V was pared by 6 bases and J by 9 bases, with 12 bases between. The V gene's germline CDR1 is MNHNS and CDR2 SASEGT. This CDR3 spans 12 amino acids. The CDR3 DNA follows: TGTGCCAGCAGCCCTCTAGGAGGTGAGCAGTTCTTC. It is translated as CASSPLGGEQFF.

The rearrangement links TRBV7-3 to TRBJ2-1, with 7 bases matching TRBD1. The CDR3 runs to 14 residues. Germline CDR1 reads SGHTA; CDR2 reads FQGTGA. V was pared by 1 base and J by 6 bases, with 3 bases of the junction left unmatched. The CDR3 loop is CASSLSSGGNEQFF. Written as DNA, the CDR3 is TGTGCCAGCAGCTTAAGTTCAGGGGGCAATGAGCAGTTCTTC.

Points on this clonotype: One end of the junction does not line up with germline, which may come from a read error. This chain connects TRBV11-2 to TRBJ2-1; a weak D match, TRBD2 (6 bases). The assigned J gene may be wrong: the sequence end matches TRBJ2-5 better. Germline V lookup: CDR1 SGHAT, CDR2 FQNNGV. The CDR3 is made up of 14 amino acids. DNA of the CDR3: TGTGCCCGCAGCTTAGGGATGGGGGGAGAGACCCAGTACTTC. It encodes CARSLGMGGETQYF.

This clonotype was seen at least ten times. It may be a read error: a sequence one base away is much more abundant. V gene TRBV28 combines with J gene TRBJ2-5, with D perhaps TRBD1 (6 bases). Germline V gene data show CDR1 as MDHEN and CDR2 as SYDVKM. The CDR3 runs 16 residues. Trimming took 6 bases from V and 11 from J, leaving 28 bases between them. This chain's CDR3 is CASRGTGSGSYNEQYF. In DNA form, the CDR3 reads TGTGCCAGCAGGGGTACAGGGTCGGGCTCCTACAATGAGCAGTACTTC.

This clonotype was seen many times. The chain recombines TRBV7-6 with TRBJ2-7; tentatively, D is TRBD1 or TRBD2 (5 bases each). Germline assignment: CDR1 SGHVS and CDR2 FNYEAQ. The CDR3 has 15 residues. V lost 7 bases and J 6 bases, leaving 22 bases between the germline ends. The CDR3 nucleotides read TGTGCCAGCACCGCGACTTACGGAGAGGGGCTCGAGCAGTACTTC. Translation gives CASTATYGEGLEQYF.

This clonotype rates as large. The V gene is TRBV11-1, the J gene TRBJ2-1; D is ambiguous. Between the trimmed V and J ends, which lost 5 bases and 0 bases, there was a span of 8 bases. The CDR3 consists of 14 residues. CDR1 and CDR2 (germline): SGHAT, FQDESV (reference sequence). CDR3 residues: CASSAVGSYNEQFF. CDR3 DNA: TGTGCCAGCAGCGCCGTAGGCTCCTACAATGAGCAGTTCTTC.

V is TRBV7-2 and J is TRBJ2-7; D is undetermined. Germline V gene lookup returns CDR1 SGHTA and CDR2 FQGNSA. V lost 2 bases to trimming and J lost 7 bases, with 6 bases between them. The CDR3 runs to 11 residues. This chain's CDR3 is CASSLSREQYF. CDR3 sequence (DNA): TGTGCCAGCAGCTTAAGCAGGGAGCAGTACTTC.

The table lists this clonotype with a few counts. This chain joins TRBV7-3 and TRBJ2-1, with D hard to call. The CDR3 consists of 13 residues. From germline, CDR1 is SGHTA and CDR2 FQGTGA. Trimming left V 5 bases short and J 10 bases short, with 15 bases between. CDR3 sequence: CASSPRRSGEQFF. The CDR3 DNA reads TGTGCCAGCAGCCCCCGACGCTCTGGAGAGCAGTTCTTC. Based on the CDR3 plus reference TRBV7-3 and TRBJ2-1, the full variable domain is GAGVSQTPSNKVTEKGKYVELRCDPISGHTALYWYRQSLGQGPEFLIYFQGTGAADDSGLPNDRFFAVRPEGSVSTLKIQRTERGDSAVYLCASSPRRSGEQFFGPGTRLTVL.

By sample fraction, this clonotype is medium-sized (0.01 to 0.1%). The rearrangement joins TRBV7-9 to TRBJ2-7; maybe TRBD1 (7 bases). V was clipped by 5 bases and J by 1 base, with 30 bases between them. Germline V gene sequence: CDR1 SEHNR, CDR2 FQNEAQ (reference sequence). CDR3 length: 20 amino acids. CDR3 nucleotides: TGTGCCAGCAGCCCCGCGGGAACCGGCAGGGGGGCTAGGGTTTCCTACGAGCAGTACTTC. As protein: CASSPAGTGRGARVSYEQYF. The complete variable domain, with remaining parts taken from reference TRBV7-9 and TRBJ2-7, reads DTGVSQNPRHKITKRGQNVTFRCDPISEHNRLYWYRQTLGQGPEFLTYFQNEAQLEKSRLLSDRFSAERPKGSFSTLEIQRTEQGDSAMYLCASSPAGTGRGARVSYEQYFGPGTRLTVT.

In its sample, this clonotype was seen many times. The CDR3 loop reads CAIRDSTDTQYF. The CDR3 region has the DNA TGTGCCATCAGGGACAGCACAGATACGCAGTATTTT. The genes are TRBV10-3 and TRBJ2-3; D is unclear. This CDR3 spans 12 amino acids. V lost 6 bases, J lost 0 bases, and 4 bases lay in between. Germline CDR1 reads ENHRY; CDR2 reads SYGVKD.

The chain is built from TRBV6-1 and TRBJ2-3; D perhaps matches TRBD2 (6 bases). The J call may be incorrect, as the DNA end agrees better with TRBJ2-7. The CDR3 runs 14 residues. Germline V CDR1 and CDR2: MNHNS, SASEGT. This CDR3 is CASSKLGGDYEQYF. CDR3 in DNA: TGTGCCAGCAGTAAACTAGGAGGGGATTACGAGCAGTACTTC.

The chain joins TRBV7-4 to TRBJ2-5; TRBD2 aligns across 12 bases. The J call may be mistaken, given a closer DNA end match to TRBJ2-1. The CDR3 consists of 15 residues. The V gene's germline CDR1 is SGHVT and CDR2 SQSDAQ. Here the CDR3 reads CASSRGLAGYNEQFF. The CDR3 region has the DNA TGTGCCAGCAGCAGGGGACTAGCGGGTTACAATGAGCAGTTCTTC.

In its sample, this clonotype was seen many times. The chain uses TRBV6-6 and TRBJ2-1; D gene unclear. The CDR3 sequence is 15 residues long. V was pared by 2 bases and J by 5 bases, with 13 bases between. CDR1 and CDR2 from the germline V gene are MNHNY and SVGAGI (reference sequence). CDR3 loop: CASSYQIGLNNEQFF. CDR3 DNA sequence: TGTGCCAGCAGTTACCAAATTGGCCTAAACAATGAGCAGTTCTTC.

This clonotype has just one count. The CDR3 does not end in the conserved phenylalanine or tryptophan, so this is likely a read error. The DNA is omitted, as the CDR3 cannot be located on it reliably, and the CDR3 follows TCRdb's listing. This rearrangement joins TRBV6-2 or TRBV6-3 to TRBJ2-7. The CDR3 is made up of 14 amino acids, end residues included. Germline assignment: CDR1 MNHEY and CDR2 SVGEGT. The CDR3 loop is CASSAAYNEQFFGS.

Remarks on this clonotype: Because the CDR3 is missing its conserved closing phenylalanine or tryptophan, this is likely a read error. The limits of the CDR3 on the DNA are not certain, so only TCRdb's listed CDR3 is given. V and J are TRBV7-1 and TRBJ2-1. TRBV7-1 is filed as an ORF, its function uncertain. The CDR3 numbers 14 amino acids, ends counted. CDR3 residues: CASSADHYGYTFGS.

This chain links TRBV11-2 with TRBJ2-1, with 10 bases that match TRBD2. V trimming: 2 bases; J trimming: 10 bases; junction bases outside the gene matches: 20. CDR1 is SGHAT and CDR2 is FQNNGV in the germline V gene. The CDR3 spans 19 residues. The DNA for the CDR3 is TGTGCCAGCAGCTTATACCGACTAGCGGGCTCATCGGAAGCAGGGGAGCAGTTCTTC. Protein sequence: CASSLYRLAGSSEAGEQFF.

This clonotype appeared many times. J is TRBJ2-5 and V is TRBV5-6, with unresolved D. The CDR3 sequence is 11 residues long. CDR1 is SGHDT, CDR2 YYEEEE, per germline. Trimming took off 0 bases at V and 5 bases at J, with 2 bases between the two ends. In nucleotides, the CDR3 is TGTGCCAGCAGCTTGGATGAGACCCAGTACTTC. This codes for CASSLDETQYF.

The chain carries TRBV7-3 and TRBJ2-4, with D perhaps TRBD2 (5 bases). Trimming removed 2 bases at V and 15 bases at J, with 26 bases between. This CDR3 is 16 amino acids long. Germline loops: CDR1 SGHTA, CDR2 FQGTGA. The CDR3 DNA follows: TGTGCCAGCAGCTTACTATCCGGTTCGAACACCGGGGAGCTGTACTTC. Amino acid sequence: CASSLLSGSNTGELYF.

CDR3 region: CASSFVGNTEAFF. Here the CDR3 DNA reads TGTGCCAGCAGCTTCGTTGGGAACACTGAAGCTTTCTTT. The chain joins TRBV11-2 to TRBJ1-1; D remains unclear. This CDR3 spans 13 amino acids. Germline CDR1 and CDR2: SGHAT and FQNNGV. Trimming cost V 3 bases and J 1 base, with 6 bases left between them.

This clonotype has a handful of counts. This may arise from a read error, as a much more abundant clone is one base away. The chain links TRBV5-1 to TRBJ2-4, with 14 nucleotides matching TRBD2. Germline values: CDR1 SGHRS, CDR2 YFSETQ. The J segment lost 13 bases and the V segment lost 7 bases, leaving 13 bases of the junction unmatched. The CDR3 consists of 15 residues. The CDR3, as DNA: TGCGCCAGCTCGGAGACTAGCGGGGGGGTCTATGAGCAGTACTTC. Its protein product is CASSETSGGVYEQYF. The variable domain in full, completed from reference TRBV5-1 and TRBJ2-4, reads KAGVTQTPRYLIKTRGQQVTLSCSPISGHRSVSWYQQTPGQGLQFLFEYFSETQRNKGNFPGRFSGRQFSNSRSEMNVSTLELGDSALYLCASSETSGGVYEQYFGAGTRLSVL.

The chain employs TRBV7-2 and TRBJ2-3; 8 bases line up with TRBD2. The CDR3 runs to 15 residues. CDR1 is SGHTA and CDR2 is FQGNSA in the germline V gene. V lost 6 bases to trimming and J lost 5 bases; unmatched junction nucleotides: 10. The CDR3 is CASSSSGSLGDTQYF. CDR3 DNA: TGTGCCAGCAGTTCAAGCGGGAGTCTTGGAGATACGCAGTATTTT.

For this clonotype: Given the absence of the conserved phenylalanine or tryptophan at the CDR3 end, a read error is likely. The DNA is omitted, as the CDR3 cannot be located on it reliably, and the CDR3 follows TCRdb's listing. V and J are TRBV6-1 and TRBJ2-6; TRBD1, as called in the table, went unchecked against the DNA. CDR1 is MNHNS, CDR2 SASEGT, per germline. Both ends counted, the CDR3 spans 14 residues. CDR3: CASEVSGGAFNFGN.